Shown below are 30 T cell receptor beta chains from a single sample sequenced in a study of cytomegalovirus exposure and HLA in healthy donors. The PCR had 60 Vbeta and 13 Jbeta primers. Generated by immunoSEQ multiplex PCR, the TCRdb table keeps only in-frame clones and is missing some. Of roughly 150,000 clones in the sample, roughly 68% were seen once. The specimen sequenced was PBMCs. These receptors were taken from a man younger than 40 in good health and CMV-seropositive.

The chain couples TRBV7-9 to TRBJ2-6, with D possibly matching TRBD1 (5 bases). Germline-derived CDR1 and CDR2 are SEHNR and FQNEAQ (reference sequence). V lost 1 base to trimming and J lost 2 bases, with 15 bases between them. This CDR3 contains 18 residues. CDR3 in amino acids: CASSLGLRFRAGANVLTF. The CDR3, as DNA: TGTGCCAGCAGCTTAGGTCTTCGGTTCAGGGCTGGGGCCAACGTCCTGACTTTC.

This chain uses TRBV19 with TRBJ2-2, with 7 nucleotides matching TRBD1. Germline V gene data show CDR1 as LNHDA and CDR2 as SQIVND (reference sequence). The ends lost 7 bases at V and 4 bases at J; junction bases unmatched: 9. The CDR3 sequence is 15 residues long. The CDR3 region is CASKIQGPPTGELFF. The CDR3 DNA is TGTGCCAGTAAAATACAGGGGCCACCCACCGGGGAGCTGTTTTTT.

Here the CDR3 DNA reads TGCGCCAGCAGCGGAACGGGAGGGCCGACAGAGGACCAGTACTTC. Its translation: CASSGTGGPTEDQYF. The gene calls are TRBV5-1 and TRBJ2-5, with 8 bases identical to TRBD2. The germline V gene encodes CDR1 SGHRS and CDR2 YFSETQ. CDR3 length: 15 residues. V shed 4 bases and J 10 bases; nucleotides not matched to a gene: 15.

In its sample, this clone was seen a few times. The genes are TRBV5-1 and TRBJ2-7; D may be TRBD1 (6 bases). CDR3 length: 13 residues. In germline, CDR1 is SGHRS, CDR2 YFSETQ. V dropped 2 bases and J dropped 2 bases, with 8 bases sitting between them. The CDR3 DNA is TGCGCCAGCAGCTTTGGACAGACCTACGAGCAGTACTTC. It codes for CASSFGQTYEQYF.

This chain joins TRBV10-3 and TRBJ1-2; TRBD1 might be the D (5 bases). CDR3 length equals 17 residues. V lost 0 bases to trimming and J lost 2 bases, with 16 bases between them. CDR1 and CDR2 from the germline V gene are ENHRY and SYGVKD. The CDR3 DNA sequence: TGTGCCATCAGTGAGTCGCTCTCTGGCCGGACAAACTATGGCTACACCTTC. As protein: CAISESLSGRTNYGYTF.

This CDR3 reads CASSLATATGNTIYF. CDR3 nucleotide sequence: TGTGCCAGTAGTTTAGCGACAGCAACTGGAAACACCATATATTTT. J is TRBJ1-3 and V is TRBV19, with D maybe TRBD1 (5 bases). This CDR3 is 15 amino acids long. CDR1 is LNHDA, CDR2 SQIVND, per germline (reference sequence). With 5 bases removed from V and 2 bases from J, the gap between germline ends came to 13 bases.

CDR3 loop: CASSTVDTGPQHF. CDR3 DNA: TGTGCCAGCAGCACAGTTGATACGGGACCCCAGCATTTT. V is TRBV7-2 and J is TRBJ1-5; no reliable D call. The ends were cut back, 5 bases at V and 10 bases at J, with 15 bases in the middle. Germline CDR1 reads SGHTA; CDR2 reads FQGNSA. There are 13 residues in the CDR3.

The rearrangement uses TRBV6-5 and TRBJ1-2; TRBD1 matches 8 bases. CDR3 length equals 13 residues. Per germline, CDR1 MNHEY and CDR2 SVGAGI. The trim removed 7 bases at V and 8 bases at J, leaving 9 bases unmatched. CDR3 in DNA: TGTGCCAGCACCCTGGGAGGGACAGGAGGCTACACCTTC. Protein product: CASTLGGTGGYTF.

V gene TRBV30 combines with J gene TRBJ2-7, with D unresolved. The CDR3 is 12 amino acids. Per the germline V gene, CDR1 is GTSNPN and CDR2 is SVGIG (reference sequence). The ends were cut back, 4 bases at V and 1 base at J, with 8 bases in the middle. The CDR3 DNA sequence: TGTGCCTGGAAGGCGGAGTCCTACGAGCAGTACTTC. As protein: CAWKAESYEQYF.

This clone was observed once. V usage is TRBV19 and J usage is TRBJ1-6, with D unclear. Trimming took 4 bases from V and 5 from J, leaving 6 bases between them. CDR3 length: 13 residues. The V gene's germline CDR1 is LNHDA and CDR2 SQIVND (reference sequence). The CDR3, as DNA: TGTGCCAGTAGTAGGGAGAATAATTCACCCCTCCACTTT. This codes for CASSRENNSPLHF.

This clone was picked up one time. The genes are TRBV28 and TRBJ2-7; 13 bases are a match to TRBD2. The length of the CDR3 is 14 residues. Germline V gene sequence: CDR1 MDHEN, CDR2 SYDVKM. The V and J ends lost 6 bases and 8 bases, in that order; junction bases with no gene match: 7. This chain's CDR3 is CASRNGLAGAKQYF. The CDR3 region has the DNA TGTGCCAGCAGAAACGGACTAGCGGGAGCAAAGCAGTACTTC.

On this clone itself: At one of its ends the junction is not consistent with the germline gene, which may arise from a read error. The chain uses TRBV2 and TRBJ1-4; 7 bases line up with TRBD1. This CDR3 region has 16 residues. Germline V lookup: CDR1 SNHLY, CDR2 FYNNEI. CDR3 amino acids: CASVNRGGGQNERLFF. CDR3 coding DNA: TGTGCCAGCGTTAACAGGGGTGGGGGGCAGAATGAAAGACTGTTTTTT.

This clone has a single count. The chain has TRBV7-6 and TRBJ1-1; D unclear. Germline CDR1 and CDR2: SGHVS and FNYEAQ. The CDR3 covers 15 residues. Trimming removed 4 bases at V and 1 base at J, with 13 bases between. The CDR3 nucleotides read TGTGCCAGCAGCTCGACCTATTCAGGGAACACTGAAGCTTTCTTT. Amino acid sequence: CASSSTYSGNTEAFF.

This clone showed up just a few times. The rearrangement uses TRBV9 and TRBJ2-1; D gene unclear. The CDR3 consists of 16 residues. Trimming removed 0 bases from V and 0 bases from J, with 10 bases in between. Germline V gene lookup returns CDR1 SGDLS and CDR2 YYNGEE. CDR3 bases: TGTGCCAGCAGCGTAGATACTACCCGCTCCTACAATGAGCAGTTCTTC. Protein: CASSVDTTRSYNEQFF. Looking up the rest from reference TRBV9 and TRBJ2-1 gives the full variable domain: DSGVTQTPKHLITATGQRVTLRCSPRSGDLSVYWYQQSLDQGLQFLIQYYNGEERAKGNILERFSAQQFPDLHSELNLSSLELGDSALYFCASSVDTTRSYNEQFFGPGTRLTVL.

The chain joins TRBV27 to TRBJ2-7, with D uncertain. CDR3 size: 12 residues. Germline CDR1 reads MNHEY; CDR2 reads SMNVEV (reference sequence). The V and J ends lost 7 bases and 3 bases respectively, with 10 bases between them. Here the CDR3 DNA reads TGTGCCAGCATCGCCCCTAGCTACGAGCAGTACTTC. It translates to CASIAPSYEQYF.

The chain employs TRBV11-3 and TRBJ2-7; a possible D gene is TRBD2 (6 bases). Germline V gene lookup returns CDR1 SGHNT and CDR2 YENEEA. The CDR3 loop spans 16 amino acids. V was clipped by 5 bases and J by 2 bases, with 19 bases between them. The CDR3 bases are TGTGCCAGCAGCGACGCCACGGGACTGTGGGCCTACGAGCAGTACTTC. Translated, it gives CASSDATGLWAYEQYF.

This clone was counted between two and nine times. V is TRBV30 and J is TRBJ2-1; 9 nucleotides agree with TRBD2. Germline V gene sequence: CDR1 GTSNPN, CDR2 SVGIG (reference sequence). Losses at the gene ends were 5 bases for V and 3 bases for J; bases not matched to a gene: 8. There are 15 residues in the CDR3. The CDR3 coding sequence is TGTGCCTGGTATACCCTGACTAGCGGCTACAATGAGCAGTTCTTC. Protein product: CAWYTLTSGYNEQFF.

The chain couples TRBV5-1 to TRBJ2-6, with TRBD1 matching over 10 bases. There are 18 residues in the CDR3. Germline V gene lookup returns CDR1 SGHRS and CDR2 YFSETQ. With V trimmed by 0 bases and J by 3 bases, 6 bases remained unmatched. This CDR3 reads CASSLGGTGAGGANVLTF. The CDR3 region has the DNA TGCGCCAGCAGCTTGGGAGGGACAGGGGCTGGTGGGGCCAACGTCCTGACTTTC.

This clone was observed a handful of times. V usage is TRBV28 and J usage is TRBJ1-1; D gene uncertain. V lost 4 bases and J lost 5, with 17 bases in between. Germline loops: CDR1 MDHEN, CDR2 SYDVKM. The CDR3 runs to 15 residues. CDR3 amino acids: CASSSYVTSKTEAFF. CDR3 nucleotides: TGTGCCAGCAGTTCATACGTTACATCAAAGACTGAAGCTTTCTTT.

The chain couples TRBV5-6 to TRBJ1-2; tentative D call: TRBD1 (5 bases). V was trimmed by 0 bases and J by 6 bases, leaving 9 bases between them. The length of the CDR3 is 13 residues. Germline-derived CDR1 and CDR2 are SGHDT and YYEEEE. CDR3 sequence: CASSLARANGYTF. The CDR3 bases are TGTGCCAGCAGCTTGGCCAGGGCAAATGGCTACACCTTC. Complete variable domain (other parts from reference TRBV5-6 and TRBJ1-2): DAGVTQSPTHLIKTRGQQVTLRCSPKSGHDTVSWYQQALGQGPQFIFQYYEEEERQRGNFPDRFSGHQFPNYSSELNVNALLLGDSALYLCASSLARANGYTFGSGTRLTVV.

The CDR3 DNA sequence: TGTGCCAGTTCGTTTGAGACCCAGTACTTC. As protein: CASSFETQYF. V is TRBV2 and J is TRBJ2-5, with no clear D. The length of the CDR3 is 10 residues. Per the germline V gene, CDR1 is SNHLY and CDR2 is FYNNEI. V lost 9 bases, J lost 5 bases, and 7 bases lay in between.

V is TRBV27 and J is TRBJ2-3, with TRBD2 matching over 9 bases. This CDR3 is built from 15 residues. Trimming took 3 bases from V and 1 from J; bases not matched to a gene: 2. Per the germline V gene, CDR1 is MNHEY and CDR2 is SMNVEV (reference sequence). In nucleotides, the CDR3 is TGTGCCAGCAGTTTTTTAGCGGGGGGCACAGATACGCAGTATTTT. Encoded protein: CASSFLAGGTDTQYF.

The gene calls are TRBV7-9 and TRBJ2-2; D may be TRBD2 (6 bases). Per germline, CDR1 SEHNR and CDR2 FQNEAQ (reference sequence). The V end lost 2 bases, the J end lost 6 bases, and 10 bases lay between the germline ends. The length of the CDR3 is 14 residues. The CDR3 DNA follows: TGTGCCAGCAGCTTACGACTAGTCCCCGGGGAGCTGTTTTTT. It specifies CASSLRLVPGELFF.

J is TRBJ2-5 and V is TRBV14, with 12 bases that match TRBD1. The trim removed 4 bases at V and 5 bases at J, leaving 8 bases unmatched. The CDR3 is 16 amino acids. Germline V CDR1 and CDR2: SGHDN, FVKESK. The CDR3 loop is CASSLPGTGGWETQYF. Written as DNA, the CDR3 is TGTGCCAGCAGCCTCCCCGGGACAGGGGGCTGGGAGACCCAGTACTTC.

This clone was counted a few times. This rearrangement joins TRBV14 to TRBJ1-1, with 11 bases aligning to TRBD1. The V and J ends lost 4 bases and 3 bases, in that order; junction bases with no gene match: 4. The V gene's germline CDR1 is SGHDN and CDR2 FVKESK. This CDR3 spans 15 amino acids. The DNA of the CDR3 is TGTGCCAGCAGCCTACCGGGACAGGGGGACACTGAAGCTTTCTTT. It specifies CASSLPGQGDTEAFF.

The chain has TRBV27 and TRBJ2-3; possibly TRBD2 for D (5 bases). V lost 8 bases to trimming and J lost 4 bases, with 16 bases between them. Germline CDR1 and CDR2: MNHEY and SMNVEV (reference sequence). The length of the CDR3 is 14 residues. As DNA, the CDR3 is TGTGCCAGCTACAGCTCCCGGGGATCAGATACGCAGTATTTT. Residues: CASYSSRGSDTQYF.

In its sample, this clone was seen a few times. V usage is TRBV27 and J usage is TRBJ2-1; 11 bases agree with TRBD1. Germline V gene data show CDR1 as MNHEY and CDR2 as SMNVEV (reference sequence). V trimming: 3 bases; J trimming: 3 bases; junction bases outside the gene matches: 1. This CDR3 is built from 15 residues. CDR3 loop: CASSLGQGVYNEQFF. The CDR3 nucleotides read TGTGCCAGCAGTTTGGGACAGGGGGTCTACAATGAGCAGTTCTTC.

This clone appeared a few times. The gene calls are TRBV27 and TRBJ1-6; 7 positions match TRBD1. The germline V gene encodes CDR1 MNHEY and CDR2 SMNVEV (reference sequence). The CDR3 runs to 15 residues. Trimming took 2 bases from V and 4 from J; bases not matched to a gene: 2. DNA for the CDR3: TGTGCCAGCAGTTTAGTGGACAGGTATAATTCACCCCTCCACTTT. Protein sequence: CASSLVDRYNSPLHF.

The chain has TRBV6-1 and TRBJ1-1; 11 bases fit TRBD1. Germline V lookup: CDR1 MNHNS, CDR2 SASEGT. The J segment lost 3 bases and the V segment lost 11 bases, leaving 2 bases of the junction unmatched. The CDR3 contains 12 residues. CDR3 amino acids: CAGQGAHTEAFF. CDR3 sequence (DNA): TGTGCCGGACAGGGGGCCCACACTGAAGCTTTCTTT.

CDR3 loop: CASSLRGNTGELFF. For the CDR3, the DNA is TGTGCCAGCAGTTTAAGGGGGAACACCGGGGAGCTGTTTTTT. The chain links TRBV28 to TRBJ2-2; D is possibly TRBD1 (5 bases). V dropped 2 bases and J dropped 1 base, with 5 bases sitting between them. The CDR3 extends over 14 amino acids. Germline CDR1 reads MDHEN; CDR2 reads SYDVKM.